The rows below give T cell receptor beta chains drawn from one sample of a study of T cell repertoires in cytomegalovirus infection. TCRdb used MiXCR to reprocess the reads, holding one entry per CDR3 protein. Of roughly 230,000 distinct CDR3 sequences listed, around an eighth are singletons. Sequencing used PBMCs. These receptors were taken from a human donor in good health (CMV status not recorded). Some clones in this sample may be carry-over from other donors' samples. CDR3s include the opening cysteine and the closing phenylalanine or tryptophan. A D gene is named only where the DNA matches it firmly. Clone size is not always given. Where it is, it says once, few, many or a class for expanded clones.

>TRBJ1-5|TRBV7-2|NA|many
TGTGCCAGCAGCTCCGGACATCCCGGCAATCAGCCCCAGCATTTT
CASSSGHPGNQPQHF
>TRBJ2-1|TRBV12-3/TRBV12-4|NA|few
TGTGCCAGCAGTTTCGGGACCGCCGGCTACAATGAGCAGTTCTTC
CASSFGTAGYNEQFF
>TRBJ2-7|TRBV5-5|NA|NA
TGTGCCAGCAGCTTGGATCAGGCCACGAGCTCCTACGAGCAGTACTTC
CASSLDQATSSYEQYF
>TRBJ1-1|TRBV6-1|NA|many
TGTGCCAGCAGTGGCTACAGGGTGGCTGAAGCTTTCTTT
CASSGYRVAEAFF
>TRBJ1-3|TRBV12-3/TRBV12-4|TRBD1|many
TGTGCCAGCACCCTGGGACAGCTTGGAAACACCATATATTTT
CASTLGQLGNTIYF
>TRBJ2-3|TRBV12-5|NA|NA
TGTGCTAGTGGTTTGGTACGAAGGGCAGATACGCAGTATTTT
CASGLVRRADTQYF
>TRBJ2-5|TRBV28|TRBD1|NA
TGTGCCAGCAGTTCAACCGGGACAGGGGATCGAGAGACCCAGTACTTC
CASSSTGTGDRETQYF
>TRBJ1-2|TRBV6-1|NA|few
TGTGCCAGCAGTGAAGCTTCGCGACTCTCCCTACTTAACTATGGCTACACCTTC
CASSEASRLSLLNYGYTF
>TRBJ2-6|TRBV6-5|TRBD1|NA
TGTGCCAGCAGTTACTCGTGGGGACAGGGAGGCTCTGGGGCCAACGTCCTGACTTTC
CASSYSWGQGGSGANVLTF
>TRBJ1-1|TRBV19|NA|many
TGTGCCAGTAGTATTTGGCCAGGGGCGGGAAACACTGAAGCTTTCTTT
CASSIWPGAGNTEAFF
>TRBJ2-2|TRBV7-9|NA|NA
TGTGCCAGCAGCCCCAATCAGCCCTGGGGGGAGCTGTTTTTT
CASSPNQPWGELFF
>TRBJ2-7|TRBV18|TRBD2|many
TGTGCCAGCTCACCACGGGATCTAGCGGGAGGAACCTACGAGCAGTACTTC
CASSPRDLAGGTYEQYF
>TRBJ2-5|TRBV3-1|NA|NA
TGTGCCAGCAGCCACCCGATAAGTGGCCAACAAGAGACCCAGTACTTC
CASSHPISGQQETQYF
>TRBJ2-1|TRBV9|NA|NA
TGTGCCAGCAGCGCGGACTTGTACAATGAGCAGTTCTTC
CASSADLYNEQFF
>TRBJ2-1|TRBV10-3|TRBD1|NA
TGTGCCATCAGTGCCGGACAGGGTAACTACAATGAGCAGTTCTTC
CAISAGQGNYNEQFF
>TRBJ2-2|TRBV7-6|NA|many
TGTGCCAGCAGCCCCAGGGTCCGCGGGAACACCGGGGAGCTGTTTTTT
CASSPRVRGNTGELFF
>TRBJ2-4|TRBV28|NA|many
TGTGCCAGCAGTTTAGGTGCAGGGATTACAAACATTCAGTACTTC
CASSLGAGITNIQYF
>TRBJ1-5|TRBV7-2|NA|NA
TGTGCCAGCAGCTTAGTGGGCGGGGGCGCCAAGCAGCCCCAGCATTTT
CASSLVGGGAKQPQHF
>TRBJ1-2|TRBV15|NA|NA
TGTGCCACCAGCAGAGATCTCCGGGAACCCGGCTACACCTTC
CATSRDLREPGYTF
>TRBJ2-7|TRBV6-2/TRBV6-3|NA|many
TGTGCCAGCAGTTGGGACGGGATCTCCTACGAGCAGTACTTC
CASSWDGISYEQYF
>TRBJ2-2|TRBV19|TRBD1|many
TGTGCCAGTAGTATGGATCAGGGGGCCTACACCGGGGAGCTGTTTTTT
CASSMDQGAYTGELFF
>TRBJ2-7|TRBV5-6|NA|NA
TGTGCCAGCAGCTCCAGACATAGCTCCTACGAGCAGTACTTC
CASSSRHSSYEQYF
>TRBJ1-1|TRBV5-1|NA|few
TGCGCCAGCAGCCTTTTAAAACACGACACTGAAGCTTTCTTT
CASSLLKHDTEAFF
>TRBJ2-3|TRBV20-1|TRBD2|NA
TGCAGTGCTAATAGCGGGGGGGGCCCAGATACGCAGTATTTT
CSANSGGGPDTQYF
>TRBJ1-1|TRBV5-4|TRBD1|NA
TGTGCCAGCAGCTTGGACCGCACAGGGGGGAACACTGAAGTTTTCTTT
CASSLDRTGGNTEVFF
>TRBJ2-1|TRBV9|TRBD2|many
TGTGCCAGCAGCGTAGACCGAGCGGGAGGGCTCCGCTCCTACAATGAGCAGTTCTTC
CASSVDRAGGLRSYNEQFF
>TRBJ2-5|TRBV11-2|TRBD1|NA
TGTGCCAGCAGCCCAGGACAGGGGGTCCCCCAAGAGACCCAGTACTTC
CASSPGQGVPQETQYF
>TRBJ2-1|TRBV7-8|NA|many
TGTGCCAGCAGGCCGGCGCTCATCTCCTACAATGAGCAGTTCTTC
CASRPALISYNEQFF
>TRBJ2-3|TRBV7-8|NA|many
TGTGCCAGCAGCCCCTACTATACGGCCCAATTCACAGATACGCAGTATTTT
CASSPYYTAQFTDTQYF
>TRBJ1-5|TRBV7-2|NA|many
TGTGCCAGCAGCTCAAGTAATAGCAATCAGCCCCAGCATTTT
CASSSSNSNQPQHF
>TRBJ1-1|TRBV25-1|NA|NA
TGTGCCAGCAGTGGCGGGACCCTTAATTGGGCGGGCACTGAAGCTTTCTTT
CASSGGTLNWAGTEAFF
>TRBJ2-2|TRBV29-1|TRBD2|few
TGCAGCGCGGGCAGCGGGAGTACGGCCGGGGAGCTGTTTTTT
CSAGSGSTAGELFF
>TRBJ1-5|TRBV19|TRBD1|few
TGTGCCAGTAGTATTAATAGGGGACAGGGTTCTAATCAGCCCCAGCATTTT
CASSINRGQGSNQPQHF
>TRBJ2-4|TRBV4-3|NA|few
TGCGCCAGCAGCCACGACCGCGGGACAAACATTCAGTACTTC
CASSHDRGTNIQYF
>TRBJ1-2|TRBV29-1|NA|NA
TGCAGCGTCGCCGGGGGGGGAGGATATGGCTACACCTTC
CSVAGGGGYGYTF
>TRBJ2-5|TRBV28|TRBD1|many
TGTGCCAGCGGACAGGGGTCAAGGGAGACCCAGTACTTC
CASGQGSRETQYF
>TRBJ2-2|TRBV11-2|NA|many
TGTGCCAGCAGCCCCCGTATAGGGGGCGGGGAGCTGTTTTTT
CASSPRIGGGELFF
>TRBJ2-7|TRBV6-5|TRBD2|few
TGTGCCAGCAGCGACGGGTGGGAGGGCCCTTACGAGCAGTACTTC
CASSDGWEGPYEQYF
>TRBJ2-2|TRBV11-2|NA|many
TGTGCCAGCAGCCTTTCCAGGGTAAACACCGGGGAGCTGTTTTTT
CASSLSRVNTGELFF
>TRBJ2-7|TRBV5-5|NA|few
TGTGCCAGCACCTCCGGGTCGCCCTACGAGCAGTACTTC
CASTSGSPYEQYF
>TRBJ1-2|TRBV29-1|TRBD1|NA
TGCAGCGCTGGGGACAGGGCCCCGTATGGCTACACCTTC
CSAGDRAPYGYTF
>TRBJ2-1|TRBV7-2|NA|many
TGTGCCAGCAGCTCCGTCGGATCAAGCCATACCTACAATGAGCAGTTCTTC
CASSSVGSSHTYNEQFF
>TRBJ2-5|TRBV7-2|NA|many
TGTGCCAGCAGCTCTTCGGCGGATCAGAAGACCCAGTACTTC
CASSSSADQKTQYF
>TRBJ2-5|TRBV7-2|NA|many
TGTGCCAGCAGCTTAGCGGTGGAGACCCAGTACTTC
CASSLAVETQYF
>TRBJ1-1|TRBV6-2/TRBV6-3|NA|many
TGTGCCAGCAGCCCCGGCGGGCCCTCGATAACTGAAGCTTTCTTT
CASSPGGPSITEAFF
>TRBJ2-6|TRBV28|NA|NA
TGTGCCAGCAGACCTTCAGGGAAAAAGGGCTCTGGGGCCAACGTCCTGACTTTC
CASRPSGKKGSGANVLTF
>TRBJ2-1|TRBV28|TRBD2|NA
TGTGCCAGCAGTCCTAGCGGGAGACCCTTCTACAATGAGCAGTTCTTC
CASSPSGRPFYNEQFF
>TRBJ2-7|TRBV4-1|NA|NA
TGCGCCAGCAGCCAAGAGGGGCCAGGAACCCTCCTCCTCGAGCAGTACTTC
CASSQEGPGTLLLEQYF